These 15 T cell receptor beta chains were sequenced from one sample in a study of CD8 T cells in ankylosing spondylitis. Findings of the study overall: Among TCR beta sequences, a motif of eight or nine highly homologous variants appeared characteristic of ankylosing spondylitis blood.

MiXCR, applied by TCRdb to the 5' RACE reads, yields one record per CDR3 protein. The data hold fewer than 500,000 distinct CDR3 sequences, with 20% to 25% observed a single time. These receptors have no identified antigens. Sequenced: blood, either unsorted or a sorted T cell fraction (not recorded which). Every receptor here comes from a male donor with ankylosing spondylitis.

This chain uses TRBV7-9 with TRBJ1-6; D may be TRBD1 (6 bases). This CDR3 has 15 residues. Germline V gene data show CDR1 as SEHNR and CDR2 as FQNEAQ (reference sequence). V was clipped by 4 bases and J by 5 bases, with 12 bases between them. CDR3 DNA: TGTGCCAGCAGCTCTAGGACAGCCGATAATTCACCCCTCCACTTT. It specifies CASSSRTADNSPLHF.

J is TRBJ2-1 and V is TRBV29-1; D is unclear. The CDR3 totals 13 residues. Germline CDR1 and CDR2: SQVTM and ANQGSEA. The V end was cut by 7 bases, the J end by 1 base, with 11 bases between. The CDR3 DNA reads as TGCAGCGATTCGATTGGGTCCTACAATGAGCAGTTCTTC. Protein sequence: CSDSIGSYNEQFF.

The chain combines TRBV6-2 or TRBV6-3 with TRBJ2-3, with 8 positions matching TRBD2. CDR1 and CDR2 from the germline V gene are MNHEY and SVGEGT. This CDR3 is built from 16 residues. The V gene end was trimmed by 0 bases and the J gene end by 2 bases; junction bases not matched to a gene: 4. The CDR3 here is CASSYSRSGVTDTQYF. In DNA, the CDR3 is TGTGCCAGCAGTTACTCGCGTAGCGGGGTCACAGATACGCAGTATTTT.

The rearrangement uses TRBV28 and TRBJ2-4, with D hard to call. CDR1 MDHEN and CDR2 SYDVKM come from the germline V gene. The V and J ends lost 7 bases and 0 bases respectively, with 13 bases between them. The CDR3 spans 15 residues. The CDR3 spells CASTSLGVAKNIQYF. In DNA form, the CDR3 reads TGTGCCAGCACTTCCCTTGGGGTAGCCAAAAACATTCAGTACTTC.

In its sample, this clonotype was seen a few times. The CDR3 DNA is TGTGCCAGCAGCCCCGTGAAGGGAACTGGCGAGCAGTACTTC. This codes for CASSPVKGTGEQYF. This chain links TRBV6-1 with TRBJ2-7; D remains ambiguous. Germline assignment: CDR1 MNHNS and CDR2 SASEGT. The V end lost 6 bases, the J end lost 6 bases, and 18 bases lay between the germline ends. The CDR3 is made up of 14 amino acids.

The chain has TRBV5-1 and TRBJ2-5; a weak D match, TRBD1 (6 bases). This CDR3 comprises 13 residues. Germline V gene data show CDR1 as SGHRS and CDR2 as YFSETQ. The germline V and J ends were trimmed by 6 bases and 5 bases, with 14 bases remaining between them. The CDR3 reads CASNRDQGETQYF. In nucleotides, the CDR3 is TGCGCCAGCAACCGGGATCAGGGGGAGACCCAGTACTTC.

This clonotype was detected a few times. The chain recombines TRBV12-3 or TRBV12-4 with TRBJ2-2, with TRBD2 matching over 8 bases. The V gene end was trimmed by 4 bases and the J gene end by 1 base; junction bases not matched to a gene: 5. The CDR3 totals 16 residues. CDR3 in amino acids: CASSWNSGMNTGELFF. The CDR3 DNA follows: TGTGCCAGCAGTTGGAATAGCGGGATGAACACCGGGGAGCTGTTTTTT.

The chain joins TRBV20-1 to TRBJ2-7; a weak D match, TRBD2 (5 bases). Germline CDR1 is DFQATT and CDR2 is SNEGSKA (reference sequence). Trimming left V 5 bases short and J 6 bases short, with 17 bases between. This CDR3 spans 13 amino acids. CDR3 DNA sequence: TGCAGTGCTGTTACTAGTAGGGATTCCGAGCAGTACTTC. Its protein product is CSAVTSRDSEQYF.

CDR3 nucleotide sequence: TGTGCCAGCACCATAAGGGGACAGGTGAACACTGAAGCTTTCTTT. Translation gives CASTIRGQVNTEAFF. The rearrangement joins TRBV12-3 or TRBV12-4 to TRBJ1-1; 8 bases fit TRBD1. V dropped 7 bases and J dropped 0; count of bases not matched to a gene: 7. CDR3 length equals 15 residues.

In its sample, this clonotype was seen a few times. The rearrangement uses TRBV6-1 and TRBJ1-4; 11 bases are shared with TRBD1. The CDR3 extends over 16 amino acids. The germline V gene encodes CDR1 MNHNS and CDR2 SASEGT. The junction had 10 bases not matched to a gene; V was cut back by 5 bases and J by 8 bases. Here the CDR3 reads CASSLDRGLSGEKLFF. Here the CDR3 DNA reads TGTGCCAGCAGTCTGGACAGGGGGCTTTCCGGCGAAAAACTGTTTTTT.

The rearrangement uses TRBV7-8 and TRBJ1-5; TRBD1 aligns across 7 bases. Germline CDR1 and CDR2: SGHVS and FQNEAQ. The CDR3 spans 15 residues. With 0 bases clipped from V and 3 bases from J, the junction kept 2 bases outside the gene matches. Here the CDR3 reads CASSLAGQYNQPQHF. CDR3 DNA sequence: TGTGCCAGCAGCTTAGCGGGACAGTACAATCAGCCCCAGCATTTT.

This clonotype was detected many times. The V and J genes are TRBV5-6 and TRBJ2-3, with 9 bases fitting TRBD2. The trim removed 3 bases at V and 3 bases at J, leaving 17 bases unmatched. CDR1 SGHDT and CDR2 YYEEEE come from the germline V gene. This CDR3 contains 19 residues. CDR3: CASSSRTDLAGIPTDTQYF. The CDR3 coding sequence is TGTGCCAGCAGCTCTCGGACGGACCTAGCGGGGATACCAACAGATACGCAGTATTTT.

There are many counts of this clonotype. CDR3 coding DNA: TGTGCCAGCAGTTTAACGGGACTAGAATACAATGAGCAGTTCTTC. As protein: CASSLTGLEYNEQFF. V usage is TRBV28 and J usage is TRBJ2-1, with 8 bases aligning to TRBD2. CDR1 is MDHEN, CDR2 SYDVKM, per germline. The length of the CDR3 is 15 residues. J gave up 4 bases and V 2 bases, and 4 bases lay outside the gene matches.

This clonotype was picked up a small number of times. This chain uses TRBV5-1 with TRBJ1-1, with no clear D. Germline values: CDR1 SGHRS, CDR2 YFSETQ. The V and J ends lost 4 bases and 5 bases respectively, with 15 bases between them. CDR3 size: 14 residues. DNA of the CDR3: TGCGCCAGCAGCGTTAGCCTGTCTCGGACTGAAGCTTTCTTT. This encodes CASSVSLSRTEAFF.

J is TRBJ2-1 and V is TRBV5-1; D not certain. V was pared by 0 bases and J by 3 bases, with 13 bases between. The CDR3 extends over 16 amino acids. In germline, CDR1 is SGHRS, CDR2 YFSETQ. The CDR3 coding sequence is TGCGCCAGCAGCTTGGATGTCGACACCGACTACAATGAGCAGTTCTTC. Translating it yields CASSLDVDTDYNEQFF.